This T cell receptor beta chain came from a study of shared clonotypes between healthy human individuals. Overall study: Three plates were used per donor for CD4 naive, three for CD4 memory, two for CD8 naive and one for CD8 memory.

Germline V gene data show CDR1 as LNHNV and CDR2 as YYDKDF (reference sequence). The J segment lost 9 bases and the V segment lost 1 base, leaving 8 bases of the junction unmatched. The CDR3 covers 15 residues. Only in-frame clones appear in the TCRdb table, and some are missing; sequencing was by immunoSEQ multiplex PCR. Altogether 1,500,000 or so clones are present, roughly 96% being singletons, with the ten largest covering 1% to 1.5%. Study-level points and caveats: Naive CD4 clonotypes were shared across a handful of donors at about 5%. As a rule, naive subsets had a larger estimated richness than memory subsets. Unshared clonotypes carried lower generation probabilities than those common to all four donors.

Remarks on this clone: Its antigen is unidentified.

The chain links TRBV15 to TRBJ1-5; TRBD1 aligns across 8 bases. This TCR came from a man aged 25 to 45 in good health. Sequencing was done on a sample of naive CD4+ T cells sorted from blood. Indicated subset: CD45RA+ positively selected. For the CDR3, the DNA is TGTGCCACCAGCAGAGTGGCAGGGGGCGGTCGGCCCCAGCATTTT. It specifies CATSRVAGGGRPQHF.